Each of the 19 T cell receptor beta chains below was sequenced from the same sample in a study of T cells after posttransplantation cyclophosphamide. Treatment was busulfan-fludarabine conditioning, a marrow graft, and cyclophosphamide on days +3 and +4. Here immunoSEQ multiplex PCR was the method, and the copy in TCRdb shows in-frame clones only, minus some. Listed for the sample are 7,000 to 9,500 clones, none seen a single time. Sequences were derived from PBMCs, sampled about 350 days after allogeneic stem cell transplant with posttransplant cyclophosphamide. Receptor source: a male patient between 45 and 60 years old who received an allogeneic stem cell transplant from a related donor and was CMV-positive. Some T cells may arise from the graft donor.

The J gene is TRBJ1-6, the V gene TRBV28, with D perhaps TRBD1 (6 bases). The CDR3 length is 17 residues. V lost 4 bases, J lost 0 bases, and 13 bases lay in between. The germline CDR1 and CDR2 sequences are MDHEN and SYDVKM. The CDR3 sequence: CASSSPGASSYNSPLHF. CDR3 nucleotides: TGTGCCAGCAGTTCCCCAGGGGCGAGCTCCTATAATTCACCCCTCCACTTT.

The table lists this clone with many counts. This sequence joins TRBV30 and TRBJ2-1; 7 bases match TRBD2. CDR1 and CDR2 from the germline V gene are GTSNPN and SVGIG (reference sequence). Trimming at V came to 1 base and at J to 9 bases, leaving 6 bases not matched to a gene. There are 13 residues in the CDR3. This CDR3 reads CAWSAGLEGEQFF. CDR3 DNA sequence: TGTGCCTGGAGTGCTGGACTAGAAGGTGAGCAGTTCTTC.

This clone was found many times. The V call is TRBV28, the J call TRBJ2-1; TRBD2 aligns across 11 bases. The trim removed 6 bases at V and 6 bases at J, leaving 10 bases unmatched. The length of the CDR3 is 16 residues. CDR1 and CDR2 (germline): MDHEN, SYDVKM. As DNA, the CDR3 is TGTGCCAGCAGAAGGAAGGTCCTAGCGGGAGGCAATGAGCAGTTCTTC. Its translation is CASRRKVLAGGNEQFF. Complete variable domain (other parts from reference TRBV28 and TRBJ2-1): DVKVTQSSRYLVKRTGEKVFLECVQDMDHENMFWYRQDPGLGLRLIYFSYDVKMKEKGDIPEGYSVSREKKERFSLILESASTNQTSMYLCASRRKVLAGGNEQFFGPGTRLTVL.

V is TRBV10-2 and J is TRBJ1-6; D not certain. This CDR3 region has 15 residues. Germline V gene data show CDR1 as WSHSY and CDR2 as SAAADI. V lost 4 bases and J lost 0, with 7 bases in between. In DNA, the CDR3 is TGCGCCAGCAGTGGATTTAGCTCCTATAATTCACCCCTCCACTTT. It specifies CASSGFSSYNSPLHF.

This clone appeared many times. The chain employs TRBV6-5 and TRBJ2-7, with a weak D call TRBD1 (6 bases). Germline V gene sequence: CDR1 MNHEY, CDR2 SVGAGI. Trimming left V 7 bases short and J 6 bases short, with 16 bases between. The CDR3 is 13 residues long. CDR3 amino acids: CASTSDRSLEQYF. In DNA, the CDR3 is TGTGCCAGCACCAGCGACAGGTCGCTCGAGCAGTACTTC.

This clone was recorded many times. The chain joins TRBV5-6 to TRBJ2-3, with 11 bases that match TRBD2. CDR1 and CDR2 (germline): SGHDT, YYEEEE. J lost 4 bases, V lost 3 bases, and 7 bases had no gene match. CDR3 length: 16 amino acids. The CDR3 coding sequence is TGTGCCAGCAGCTGGCCCACTAGCGGGAGTGCAGATACGCAGTATTTT. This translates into CASSWPTSGSADTQYF.

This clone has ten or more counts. The CDR3 DNA is TGTGCCAGTAGTATAGGAGGAGCGTCCTACGAGCAGTACTTC. Residues: CASSIGGASYEQYF. V is TRBV19 and J is TRBJ2-7; D uncertain. V gave up 1 base and J gave up 1 base, with 8 bases separating them. The CDR3 is made up of 14 amino acids. The germline V gene has CDR1 LNHDA and CDR2 SQIVND (reference sequence).

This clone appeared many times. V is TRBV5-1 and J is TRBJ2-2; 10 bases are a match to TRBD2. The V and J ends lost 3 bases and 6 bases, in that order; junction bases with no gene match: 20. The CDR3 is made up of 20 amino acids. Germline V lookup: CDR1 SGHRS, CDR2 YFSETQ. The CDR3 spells CASSSRLGTSDIGFPGELFF. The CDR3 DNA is TGCGCCAGCAGCTCTCGACTCGGGACTAGCGATATAGGGTTTCCCGGGGAGCTGTTTTTT.

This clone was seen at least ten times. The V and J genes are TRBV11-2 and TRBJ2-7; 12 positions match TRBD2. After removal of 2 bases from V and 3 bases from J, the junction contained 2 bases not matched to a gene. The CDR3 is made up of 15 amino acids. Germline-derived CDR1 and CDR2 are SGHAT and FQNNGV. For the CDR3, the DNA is TGTGCCAGCAGCTTACTAGCGGGAGGGAACTACGAGCAGTACTTC. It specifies CASSLLAGGNYEQYF.

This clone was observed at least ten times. CDR3 amino acids: CASSPWEGTDTQYF. CDR3 nucleotide sequence: TGTGCCAGCTCTCCCTGGGAGGGGACAGATACGCAGTATTTT. This chain uses TRBV7-9 with TRBJ2-3; 7 nucleotides match TRBD2. The V segment lost 8 bases and the J segment 3 bases; nucleotides outside the gene matches: 8. The CDR3 is made up of 14 amino acids. Germline V lookup: CDR1 SEHNR, CDR2 FQNEAQ (reference sequence). The complete variable domain, with remaining parts taken from reference TRBV7-9 and TRBJ2-3, reads DTGVSQNPRHKITKRGQNVTFRCDPISEHNRLYWYRQTLGQGPEFLTYFQNEAQLEKSRLLSDRFSAERPKGSFSTLEIQRTEQGDSAMYLCASSPWEGTDTQYFGPGTRLTVL.

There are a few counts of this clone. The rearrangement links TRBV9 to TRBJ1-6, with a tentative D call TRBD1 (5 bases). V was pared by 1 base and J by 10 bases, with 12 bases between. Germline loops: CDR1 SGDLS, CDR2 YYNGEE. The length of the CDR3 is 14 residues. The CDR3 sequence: CASSVQGLESPLHF. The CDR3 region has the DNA TGTGCCAGCAGCGTACAGGGTTTAGAATCACCCCTCCACTTT.

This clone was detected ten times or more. CDR3 DNA: TGTGCCAGCAGCACAGTAGGAGGGCGCTCTGGAAACACCATATATTTT. Residues: CASSTVGGRSGNTIYF. The genes are TRBV9 and TRBJ1-3, with no clear D. CDR3 size: 16 residues. Trimming stripped 4 bases from V and 0 bases from J, with 14 bases between. Germline V gives CDR1 SGDLS, CDR2 YYNGEE.

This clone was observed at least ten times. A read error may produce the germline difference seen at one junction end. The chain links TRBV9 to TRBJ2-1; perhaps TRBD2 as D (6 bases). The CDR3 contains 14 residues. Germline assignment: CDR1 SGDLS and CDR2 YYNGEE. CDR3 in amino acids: CASSIRDFYDEQFF. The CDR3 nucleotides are TGTGCCAGCAGCATCCGGGACTTCTACGATGAGCAGTTCTTC.

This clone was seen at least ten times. Here the CDR3 reads CAISGEGDIRQSPLHF. As DNA, the CDR3 is TGTGCCATCAGTGGCGAGGGGGACATAAGGCAGTCACCCCTCCACTTT. The gene calls are TRBV10-3 and TRBJ1-6; tentative D call: TRBD1 (6 bases). Germline-derived CDR1 and CDR2 are ENHRY and SYGVKD. V lost 4 bases to trimming and J lost 10 bases, with 20 bases between them. The CDR3 runs to 16 residues.

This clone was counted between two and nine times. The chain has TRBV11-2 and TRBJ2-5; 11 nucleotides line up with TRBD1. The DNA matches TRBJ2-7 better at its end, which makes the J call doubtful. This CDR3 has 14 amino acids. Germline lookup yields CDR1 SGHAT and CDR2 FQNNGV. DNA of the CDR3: TGTGCCAGCAGCTGGGACAGGGGGACCTACGAGCAGTACTTC. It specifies CASSWDRGTYEQYF.

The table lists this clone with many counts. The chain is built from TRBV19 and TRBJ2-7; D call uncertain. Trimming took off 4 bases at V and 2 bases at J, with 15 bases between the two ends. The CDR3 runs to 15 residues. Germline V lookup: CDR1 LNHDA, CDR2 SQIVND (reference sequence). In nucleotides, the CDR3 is TGTGCCAGTAGTACTCGAGCCGAAAGAACCTACGAGCAGTACTTC. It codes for CASSTRAERTYEQYF.

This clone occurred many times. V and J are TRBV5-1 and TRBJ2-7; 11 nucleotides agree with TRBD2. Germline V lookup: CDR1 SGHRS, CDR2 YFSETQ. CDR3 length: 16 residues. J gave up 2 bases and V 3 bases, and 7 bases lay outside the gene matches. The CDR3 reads CASSSGTSGRPYEQYF. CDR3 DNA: TGCGCCAGCAGCTCGGGAACTAGCGGGAGACCCTACGAGCAGTACTTC.

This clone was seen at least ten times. The CDR3 DNA follows: TGTGCCAGCAGCGCCCCTAGCTATGGCTACACCTTC. It encodes CASSAPSYGYTF. The chain joins TRBV9 to TRBJ1-2; D gene ambiguous. The germline CDR1 and CDR2 sequences are SGDLS and YYNGEE. Trimming removed 3 bases from V and 4 bases from J, with 7 bases in between. The CDR3 has 12 amino acids.

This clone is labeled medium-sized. The CDR3 sequence is CASSWTASDQPQHF. The CDR3, as DNA: TGTGCCAGCAGTTGGACAGCGAGCGATCAGCCCCAGCATTTT. The genes are TRBV6-5 and TRBJ1-5, with a weak D call TRBD1 (6 bases). Deletions cut 4 bases from V and 5 bases from J, with 12 bases between. This CDR3 spans 14 amino acids. CDR1 is MNHEY and CDR2 is SVGAGI in the germline V gene.